Presented here are 18 T cell receptor beta chains from one specimen sequenced in a study of glioma-infiltrating T cells. The iRepertoire nested amplicon-rescue multiplex PCR amplified TCR alpha and beta CDR3s from RNA. TCRdb used MiXCR to reprocess the multiplex PCR reads, holding one entry per CDR3 protein. The data show roughly 200,000 distinct CDR3 sequences, more than 35% seen once. The specimen sequenced was glioma tissue, nonneoplastic brain tissue, or PBMCs (not recorded which). The receptors shown here come from a human donor with low-grade glioma or glioblastoma, undergoing nonglioma brain surgery, or in good health (not recorded which).

This clonotype has more than one count but fewer than ten. The chain combines TRBV12-3 or TRBV12-4 with TRBJ2-2; D might be TRBD1 (6 bases). The CDR3 is 15 amino acids. With 3 bases removed from V and 7 bases from J, the gap between germline ends came to 15 bases. CDR3 nucleotides: TGTGCCAGCAGTTTTCAGGGGAGTGGAGGCGGGGAGCTGTTTTTT. This sequence encodes CASSFQGSGGGELFF.

This clonotype occurred a few times. The gene calls are TRBV10-3 and TRBJ1-5, with D possibly TRBD1 on 6 matching bases. CDR3 length: 14 residues. V shed 3 bases and J shed 7 bases, with 13 bases lying between them. Germline V gene lookup returns CDR1 ENHRY and CDR2 SYGVKD. CDR3 bases: TGTGCCATCAGTGATCCAGGAGGGGGGCAGCCCCAGCATTTT. It specifies CAISDPGGGQPQHF.

This chain joins TRBV5-1 and TRBJ2-3; 14 positions agree with TRBD2. Germline V CDR1 and CDR2: SGHRS, YFSETQ. The ends lost 5 bases at V and 5 bases at J; junction bases unmatched: 7. The CDR3 consists of 16 residues. The CDR3 nucleotides read TGCGCCAGCAGTCTGGGACTAGCGGGAGATGGAGATACGCAGTATTTT. It translates to CASSLGLAGDGDTQYF.

This chain links TRBV28 with TRBJ1-5; D is undetermined. Looked up from germline, CDR1 is MDHEN and CDR2 is SYDVKM. V was cut by 5 bases and J by 0 bases, with 11 bases left in between. CDR3 size: 15 residues. Written as DNA, the CDR3 is TGTGCCAGCAGTCATATTGGGGATAGCAATCAGCCCCAGCATTTT. It is translated as CASSHIGDSNQPQHF.

This clonotype was observed many times. V gene TRBV29-1 combines with J gene TRBJ2-2, with TRBD1 identical over 7 bases. Germline V gives CDR1 SQVTM, CDR2 ANQGSEA. This CDR3 has 13 amino acids. The V gene end was trimmed by 3 bases and the J gene end by 4 bases; junction bases not matched to a gene: 2. The CDR3 spells CSVEGQTTGELFF. CDR3 nucleotides: TGCAGCGTTGAGGGACAGACCACCGGGGAGCTGTTTTTT.

This clonotype has ten or more counts. The chain links TRBV7-9 to TRBJ2-1, with no clear D. With 5 bases removed from V and 7 bases from J, the gap between germline ends came to 15 bases. CDR1 is SEHNR, CDR2 FQNEAQ, per germline (reference sequence). CDR3 length: 14 residues. As DNA, the CDR3 is TGTGCCAGCAGCGACCCCCCTTCCACAAATGAGCAGTTCTTC. Protein: CASSDPPSTNEQFF.

The rearrangement joins TRBV24-1 to TRBJ2-3; 9 bases fit TRBD1. V lost 9 bases to trimming and J lost 0 bases; unmatched junction nucleotides: 6. CDR3 length: 15 residues. Germline CDR1 is KGHDR and CDR2 is SFDVKD. Here the CDR3 reads CATGSGTGSTDTQYF. For the CDR3, the DNA is TGTGCCACCGGTTCCGGGACAGGGAGCACAGATACGCAGTATTTT.

This clonotype came up a few times. V and J are TRBV12-3 or TRBV12-4 and TRBJ2-3; D remains ambiguous. The CDR3 covers 16 residues. Between the trimmed V and J ends, which lost 1 base and 3 bases, there was a span of 14 bases. Here the CDR3 reads CASSLGNRASTDTQYF. As DNA, the CDR3 is TGTGCCAGCAGTTTAGGTAATCGTGCATCGACAGATACGCAGTATTTT.

This clonotype was observed at least ten times. J is TRBJ1-3 and V is TRBV7-9; D is unclear. Trimming cost V 5 bases and J 0 bases, with 11 bases left between them. The CDR3 consists of 15 residues. Germline-derived CDR1 and CDR2 are SEHNR and FQNEAQ (reference sequence). CDR3 DNA: TGTGCCAGCAGCCCCTCGGGAGCCTCTGGAAACACCATATATTTT. This codes for CASSPSGASGNTIYF.

Notes on this clonotype: A much larger clone differs from this one at a single base, so this may be a read error. The chain uses TRBV24-1 and TRBJ2-1; 7 nucleotides match TRBD2. V gave up 9 bases and J gave up 9 bases; unmatched junction bases: 13. This CDR3 contains 14 residues. CDR1 is KGHDR, CDR2 SFDVKD, per germline. The CDR3 reads CATGLGSGGGEQFF. The CDR3 DNA follows: TGTGCCACCGGGTTAGGATCGGGAGGCGGTGAGCAGTTCTTC.

This clonotype was recorded many times. The chain uses TRBV12-3 or TRBV12-4 and TRBJ2-1; the D gene is possibly TRBD2 (5 bases). Trimming left V 3 bases short and J 7 bases short, with 16 bases between. The length of the CDR3 is 15 residues. The CDR3 coding sequence is TGTGCCAGCAGTTTCAGCGGCCCCCGAAGGAATGAGCAGTTCTTC. Translation: CASSFSGPRRNEQFF.

This clonotype has just a few counts. This chain joins TRBV12-3 or TRBV12-4 and TRBJ1-3; D is perhaps TRBD1 (5 bases). The CDR3 extends over 14 amino acids. V lost 5 bases, J lost 8 bases, and 16 bases lay in between. The CDR3 loop is CASSNRDGQDTIYF. As DNA, the CDR3 is TGTGCCAGCAGTAACCGGGACGGTCAGGACACCATATATTTT.

This clonotype was seen repeatedly, ten times or more. This chain links TRBV24-1 with TRBJ2-1, with D hard to call. Trimming pared 9 bases from V and 3 bases from J, leaving 8 bases between. This CDR3 contains 12 residues. CDR1 is KGHDR and CDR2 is SFDVKD in the germline V gene. The CDR3 here is CATAKNYNEQFF. CDR3 DNA sequence: TGTGCCACCGCCAAGAACTACAATGAGCAGTTCTTC.

This clonotype was recorded a few times. This chain connects TRBV6-1 to TRBJ2-7; 11 bases match TRBD2. Germline V gene data show CDR1 as MNHNS and CDR2 as SASEGT. Trimming took 2 bases from V and 0 from J; bases not matched to a gene: 6. The CDR3 totals 17 residues. CDR3 sequence: CASSETLAGGPSYEQYF. The CDR3 DNA sequence: TGTGCCAGCAGTGAAACCCTAGCGGGAGGCCCCTCCTACGAGCAGTACTTC.

This clonotype appeared many times. The gene calls are TRBV15 and TRBJ2-7; 13 bases map to TRBD2. The CDR3 length is 15 residues. The junction had 1 base not matched to a gene; V was cut back by 2 bases and J by 3 bases. Germline CDR1 and CDR2: LNHNV and YYDKDF (reference sequence). CDR3 bases: TGTGCCACCAGCAGACGGACTAGCGGGAGCTACGAGCAGTACTTC. The encoded protein is CATSRRTSGSYEQYF.

This clonotype was detected only a few times. V gene TRBV3-1 combines with J gene TRBJ2-7; D remains ambiguous. CDR1 is LGHDT, CDR2 YNNKEL, per germline (reference sequence). Trimming cost V 1 base and J 2 bases, with 3 bases left between them. This CDR3 contains 12 residues. The CDR3 sequence is CASSQVTYEQYF. In DNA form, the CDR3 reads TGTGCCAGCAGCCAAGTCACCTACGAGCAGTACTTC.

This clonotype was recorded once. A much larger clone lies a single base off, so this may be a read error. The chain joins TRBV29-1 to TRBJ2-5; D is ambiguous. There are 12 residues in the CDR3. CDR1 is SQVTM, CDR2 ANQGSEA, per germline. The CDR3, as DNA: TGCAGCGTTAGGACCTTATCCTACGAGCAGCACTTC. Translated: CSVRTLSYEQHF.

This clonotype was counted many times. The chain carries TRBV6-2 or TRBV6-3 and TRBJ2-1; 9 bases are a match to TRBD2. The CDR3 loop spans 16 amino acids. Trimming cost V 1 base and J 13 bases; bases outside gene matches: 14. Per germline, CDR1 MNHEY and CDR2 SVGEGT. Here the CDR3 reads CASSYYSPGGRASQFF. In DNA form, the CDR3 reads TGTGCCAGCAGTTACTACTCCCCCGGCGGGAGGGCCAGCCAGTTCTTC.